The subject of this entry is one T cell receptor beta chain. Its antigen is currently not known. No quality values exist for individual bases; no much larger clone is one base distant. CDR1 and CDR2 were assigned from the germline V gene as MNHNS and SASEGT. The germline V end is reduced by 5 bases and the J end by 3 bases; junction bases left unmatched: 15. From its cysteine to its phenylalanine, the CDR3 spans 19 amino acids. The entry retains the CDR3 DNA only, 57 bases that are in frame from base 1. The data belong to a study of CD4 and CD8 cells across lung adenocarcinoma regions (dated by TCRdb to 2017 to 2018). For the wider study: To look at intratumor heterogeneity in the T cell receptor repertoire, the study compared tumor centers against tumor margins.

Donors were patients with localized lung adenocarcinoma, a subtype of non-small cell lung cancer. The centers of localized lung adenocarcinomas were where the samples came from. For TCR repertoire analysis, CD8+ T cells from tumor tissue were profiled separately from CD4+ T cells. The library was produced with PCR. The instrument given in TCRdb is HiSeq X Ten. The public sequencing data were trimmed at Q25 with fastp and processed into clonotypes with MiXCR by TCRdb, which kept only in-frame beta chains. CDR3 protein duplicates are merged, each entry listing the most common genes and DNA. This sample has about 12,000 distinct CDR3 sequences in its table, and 53% of those were observed once. 30% to 40% of the sample lies in the top ten.

Specimen: CD8+ T cells from the center of a lung tumor. The sample's cell subset or site label is to be understood as: tumor center region. The clonotype was recovered from a female donor with lung adenocarcinoma. The CD4 and CD8 labels of this study may be unreliable. The sequence joins TRBV6-1 to TRBJ2-3, with 12 central nucleotides matching TRBD2. The CDR3: CASSPQRLAGGGVTDTQYF. The DNA reads as follows: TGTGCCAGCAGTCCCCAGAGGCTAGCGGGAGGGGGTGTGACAGATACGCAGTATTTT.